The 8 T cell receptor beta chains below were found in one sample sequenced in a study of blood T cell repertoires in COVID-19. Produced via immunoSEQ multiplex PCR; TCRdb's table is partial and in-frame only. The table lists approximately 19,000 clones, around nine tenths of them singletons. The sample consisted of peripheral blood. The source of these receptors is a human donor in a cohort sampled during active COVID-19. The donor label of this sample is uncertain.

This chain links TRBV9 with TRBJ2-3; possibly TRBD2 for D (6 bases). V gave up 4 bases and J gave up 6 bases, with 15 bases separating them. The germline V gene encodes CDR1 SGDLS and CDR2 YYNGEE. This CDR3 is 14 amino acids long. The DNA for the CDR3 is TGTGCCAGCAGCCCCCCGGGAGATTGGGATACGCAGTATTTT. Protein sequence: CASSPPGDWDTQYF.

CDR3 sequence: CASSQRSSGRVGRNEQFF. CDR3 DNA: TGTGCCAGCAGCCAAAGGTCTAGCGGGAGAGTCGGGAGGAATGAGCAGTTCTTC. The rearrangement links TRBV3-1 (or the pseudogene TRBV3-2) to TRBJ2-1; 10 bases are shared with TRBD2. The CDR3 runs to 18 residues. Germline V CDR1 and CDR2: LGHDT, YNNKEL (reference sequence). The V gene end was trimmed by 2 bases and the J gene end by 7 bases; junction bases not matched to a gene: 14.

The rearrangement links TRBV5-1 to TRBJ2-7; 9 nucleotides agree with TRBD1. Trimming removed 4 bases from V and 0 bases from J; junction bases left unmatched: 8. CDR3 length: 16 amino acids. Germline V gives CDR1 SGHRS, CDR2 YFSETQ. The CDR3, as DNA: TGCGCCAGCAGCACCCTAGGACAGGGGAGCTCCTACGAGCAGTACTTC. Encoded protein: CASSTLGQGSSYEQYF. Full variable domain (remainder filled in from reference TRBV5-1 and TRBJ2-7): KAGVTQTPRYLIKTRGQQVTLSCSPISGHRSVSWYQQTPGQGLQFLFEYFSETQRNKGNFPGRFSGRQFSNSRSEMNVSTLELGDSALYLCASSTLGQGSSYEQYFGPGTRLTVT.

The table lists this clone with a count of one. This sequence joins TRBV18 and TRBJ2-7; D uncertain. V gave up 0 bases and J gave up 0 bases, with 9 bases separating them. The CDR3 totals 15 residues. The germline CDR1 and CDR2 sequences are KGHSH and LQKENI. The CDR3: CASSPPRSHSYEQYF. DNA of the CDR3: TGTGCCAGCTCACCACCGAGAAGCCACTCCTACGAGCAGTACTTC.

This clone has a single count. V usage is TRBV5-5 and J usage is TRBJ2-5; 8 nucleotides match TRBD1. Germline trimming cut 2 bases from V and 5 bases from J; bases unmatched to any gene: 5. The CDR3 runs 14 residues. Germline V CDR1 and CDR2: SGHKS, YYEKEE (reference sequence). CDR3 in amino acids: CASSFQGAGETQYF. The CDR3 region has the DNA TGTGCCAGCAGCTTCCAGGGGGCAGGGGAGACCCAGTACTTC.

The V call is TRBV30, the J call TRBJ1-2; D perhaps matches TRBD1 (5 bases). The CDR3 length is 15 residues. Deletions cut 1 base from V and 7 bases from J, with 19 bases between. Germline loops: CDR1 GTSNPN, CDR2 SVGIG (reference sequence). The CDR3: CAWSATLRGAGGYTF. The CDR3 DNA is TGTGCCTGGAGTGCTACCCTCCGTGGGGCCGGTGGCTACACCTTC.

This chain uses TRBV30 with TRBJ2-1; 10 bases agree with TRBD2. This CDR3 is 16 amino acids long. From germline, CDR1 is GTSNPN and CDR2 SVGIG (reference sequence). Trimming at V came to 6 bases and at J to 1 base, leaving 9 bases not matched to a gene. The CDR3 is CACSSGSFGSYNEQFF. CDR3 sequence (DNA): TGTGCCTGTTCTAGCGGGAGCTTCGGGTCCTACAATGAGCAGTTCTTC.

This chain connects TRBV7-9 to TRBJ2-1; TRBD2 matches 12 bases. The CDR3 loop spans 18 amino acids. With 5 bases clipped from V and 1 base from J, the junction kept 9 bases outside the gene matches. Looked up from germline, CDR1 is SEHNR and CDR2 is FQNEAQ (reference sequence). In DNA form, the CDR3 reads TGTGCCAGCAGCCTTCGACTAGCGGGAGACTCATCCTACAATGAGCAGTTCTTC. Translating gives CASSLRLAGDSSYNEQFF.